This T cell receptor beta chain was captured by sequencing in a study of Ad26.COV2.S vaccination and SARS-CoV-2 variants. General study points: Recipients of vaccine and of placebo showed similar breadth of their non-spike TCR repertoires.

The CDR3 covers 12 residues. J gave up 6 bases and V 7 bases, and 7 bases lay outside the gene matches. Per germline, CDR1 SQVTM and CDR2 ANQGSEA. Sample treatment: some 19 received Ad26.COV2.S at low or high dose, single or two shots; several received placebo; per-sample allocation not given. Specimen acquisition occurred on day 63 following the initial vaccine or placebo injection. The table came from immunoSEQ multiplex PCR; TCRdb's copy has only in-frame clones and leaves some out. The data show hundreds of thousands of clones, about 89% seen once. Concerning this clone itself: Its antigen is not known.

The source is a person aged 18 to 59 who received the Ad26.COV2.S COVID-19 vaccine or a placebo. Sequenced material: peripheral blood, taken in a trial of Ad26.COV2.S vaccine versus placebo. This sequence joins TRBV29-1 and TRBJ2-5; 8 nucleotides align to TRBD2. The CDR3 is CSAAGTSQTQYF. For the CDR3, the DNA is TGCAGCGCCGCCGGGACTAGTCAGACCCAGTACTTC.